This T cell receptor beta chain emerged from a study of blood T cell repertoires in COVID-19. For recovered donors of Cohort 3, there were two negative PCRs, clearance, or symptom resolution. Clones were sequenced by immunoSEQ multiplex PCR, and TCRdb holds only the in-frame ones, with some missing. Here the sample spans 290,000 or so clones, 75% to 95% being singletons. This clonotype was sampled from a woman aged 25 to 45 who had recovered from COVID-19. The specimen sequenced was PBMCs or T cells enriched from blood (not recorded which).

CDR3 in DNA: TGTGCCAGCAGTCGGACCACAGGGGGCGCGAACACCGGGGAGCTGTTTTTT. It translates to CASSRTTGGANTGELFF. This rearrangement joins TRBV6-6 to TRBJ2-2; 9 nucleotides line up with TRBD1. Trimming took 5 bases from V and 0 from J; bases not matched to a gene: 7. In germline, CDR1 is MNHNY, CDR2 SVGAGI (reference sequence). The CDR3 consists of 17 residues.